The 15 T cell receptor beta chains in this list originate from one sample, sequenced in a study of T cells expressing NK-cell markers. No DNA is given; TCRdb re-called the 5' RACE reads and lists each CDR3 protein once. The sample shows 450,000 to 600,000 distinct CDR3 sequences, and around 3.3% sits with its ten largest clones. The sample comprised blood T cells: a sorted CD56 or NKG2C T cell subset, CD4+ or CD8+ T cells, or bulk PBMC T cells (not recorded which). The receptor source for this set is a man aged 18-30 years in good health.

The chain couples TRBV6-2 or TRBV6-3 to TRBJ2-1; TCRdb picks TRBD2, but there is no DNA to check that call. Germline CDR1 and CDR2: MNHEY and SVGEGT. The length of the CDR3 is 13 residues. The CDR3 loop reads CASSYLAGPEQFF.

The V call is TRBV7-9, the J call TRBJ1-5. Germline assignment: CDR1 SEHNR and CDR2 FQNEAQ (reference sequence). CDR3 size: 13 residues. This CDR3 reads CASSLGGVRPQHF. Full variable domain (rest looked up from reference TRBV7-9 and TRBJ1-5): DTGVSQNPRHKITKRGQNVTFRCDPISEHNRLYWYRQTLGQGPEFLTYFQNEAQLEKSRLLSDRFSAERPKGSFSTLEIQRTEQGDSAMYLCASSLGGVRPQHFGDGTRLSIL.

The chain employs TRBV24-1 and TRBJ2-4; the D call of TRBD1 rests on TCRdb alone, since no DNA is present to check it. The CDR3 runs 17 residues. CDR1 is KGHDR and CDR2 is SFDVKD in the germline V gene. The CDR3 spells CATRVEQGPLAKNIQYF.

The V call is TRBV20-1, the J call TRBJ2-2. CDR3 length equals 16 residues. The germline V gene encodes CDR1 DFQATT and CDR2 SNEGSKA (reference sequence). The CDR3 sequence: CSARGLDGRDTGELFF.

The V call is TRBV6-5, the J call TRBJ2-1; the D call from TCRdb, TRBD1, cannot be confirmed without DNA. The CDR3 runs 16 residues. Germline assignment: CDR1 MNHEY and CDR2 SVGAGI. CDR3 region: CASRSIRDRTYNEQFF.

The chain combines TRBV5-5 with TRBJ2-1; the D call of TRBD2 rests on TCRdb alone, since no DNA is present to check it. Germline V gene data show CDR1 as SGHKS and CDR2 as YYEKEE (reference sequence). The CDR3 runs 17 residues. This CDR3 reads CASSLAVVSGGLYEQFF. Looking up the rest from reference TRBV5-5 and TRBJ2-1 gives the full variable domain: DAGVTQSPTHLIKTRGQQVTLRCSPISGHKSVSWYQQVLGQGPQFIFQYYEKEERGRGNFPDRFSARQFPNYSSELNVNALLLGDSALYLCASSLAVVSGGLYEQFFGPGTRLTVL.

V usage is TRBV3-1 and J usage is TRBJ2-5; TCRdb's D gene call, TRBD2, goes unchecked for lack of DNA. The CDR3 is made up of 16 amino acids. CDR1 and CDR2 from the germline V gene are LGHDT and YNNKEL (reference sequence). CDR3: CASSQDREGRWDTQYF.

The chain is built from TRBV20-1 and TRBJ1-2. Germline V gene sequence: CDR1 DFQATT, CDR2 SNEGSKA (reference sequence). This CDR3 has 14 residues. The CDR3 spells CSASLEGRGYGYTF.

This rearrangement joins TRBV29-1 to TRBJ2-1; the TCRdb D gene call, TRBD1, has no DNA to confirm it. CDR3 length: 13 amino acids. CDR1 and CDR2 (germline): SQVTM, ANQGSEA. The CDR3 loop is CSVEPLFADEQFF.

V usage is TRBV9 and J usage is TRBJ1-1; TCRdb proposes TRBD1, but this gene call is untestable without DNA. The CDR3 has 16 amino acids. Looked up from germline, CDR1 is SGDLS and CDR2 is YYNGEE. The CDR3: CASSVSPEVANQGAFF.

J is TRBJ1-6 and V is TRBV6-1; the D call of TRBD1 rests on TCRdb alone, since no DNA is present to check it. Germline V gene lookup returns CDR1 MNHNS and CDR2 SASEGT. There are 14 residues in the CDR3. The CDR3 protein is CASTQGANNSPLHF.

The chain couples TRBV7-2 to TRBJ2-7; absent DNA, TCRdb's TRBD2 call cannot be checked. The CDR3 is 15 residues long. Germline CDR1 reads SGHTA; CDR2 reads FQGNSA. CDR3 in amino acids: CASSPDRGETYEQYF. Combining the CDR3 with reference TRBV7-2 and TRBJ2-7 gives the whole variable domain GAGVSQSPSNKVTEKGKDVELRCDPISGHTALYWYRQSLGQGLEFLIYFQGNSAPDKSGLPSDRFSAERTGGSVSTLTIQRTQQEDSAVYLCASSPDRGETYEQYFGPGTRLTVT.

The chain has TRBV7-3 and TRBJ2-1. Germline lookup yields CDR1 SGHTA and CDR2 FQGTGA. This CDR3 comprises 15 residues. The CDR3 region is CASRSSGSSYNEQFF.

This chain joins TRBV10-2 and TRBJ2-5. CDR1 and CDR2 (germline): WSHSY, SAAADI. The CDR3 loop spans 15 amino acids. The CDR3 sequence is CASSGLDSYQETQYF.

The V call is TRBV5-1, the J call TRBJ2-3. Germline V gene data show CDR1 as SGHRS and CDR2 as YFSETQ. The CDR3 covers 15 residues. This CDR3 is CASSRILASTDTQYF. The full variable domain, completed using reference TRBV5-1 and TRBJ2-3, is KAGVTQTPRYLIKTRGQQVTLSCSPISGHRSVSWYQQTPGQGLQFLFEYFSETQRNKGNFPGRFSGRQFSNSRSEMNVSTLELGDSALYLCASSRILASTDTQYFGPGTRLTVL.